Sequencing of this TCR beta chain was carried out in a study of PD-1 blockade in classical Hodgkin lymphoma. This clone was seen just once. Some clones are missing from TCRdb's copy, which holds only in-frame ones; the method was immunoSEQ multiplex PCR. Seen here are roughly 50,000 clones, approximately 86% observed once, and the top ten hold approximately 6.9%. CDR3 size: 14 residues. Germline lookup yields CDR1 MDHEN and CDR2 SYDVKM. The V gene lost 3 bases and the J gene lost 6 bases, with 12 bases spanning the gap. The sample's time point: cycle 4 day 1 (C4D1), after more than five weeks of nivolumab. Following autologous stem cell transplantation, relapse occurred in every patient, and exposure to brentuximab vedotin varied.

The sequence came from a human donor with classical Hodgkin lymphoma. The chain has TRBV28 and TRBJ1-3, with D possibly matching TRBD1 (6 bases). Sequenced material: peripheral blood mononuclear cells (PBMCs), taken before the fourth cycle of nivolumab. The CDR3 loop reads CASSFAGAKNTIYF. CDR3 DNA: TGTGCCAGCAGTTTCGCGGGGGCGAAAAACACCATATATTTT.